The source of this T cell receptor beta chain is a study of Tregs in tolerant kidney transplant recipients. About this clone itself: As yet, its antigen is unknown. The read finishes 3 residues shy of the CDR3 end, and the germline J gene is used to complete it.

Germline V CDR1 and CDR2: ENHRY, SYGVKD. This CDR3 contains 15 residues. The J segment lost 6 bases and the V segment lost 7 bases, leaving 13 bases of the junction unmatched. The nonmyeloablative bone marrow transplants came from related graft donors, with transient mixed chimerism. CD4+CD25+CD127- Tregs, CD4+CD25- non-Tregs, CD4 and CD8 cells were sorted. General observations from the study: Findings come from small patient numbers and require larger validation.

This table comes from immunoSEQ multiplex PCR, and its TCRdb copy is limited to in-frame clones, with some not included. The repertoire table contains more than 10,000 clones. The specimen was CD8+ T cells from blood (PBMCs), collected 24 months after the transplant. The J gene is TRBJ2-7, the V gene TRBV10-3; the match to TRBD1 covers 9 bases. The TCR was taken from a human patient who received a combined kidney and bone marrow transplant. A share of the T cells may be of graft donor origin. Here the CDR3 reads CAITAGQGAVFEQYF. Incomplete CDR3 DNA: TGTGCCATCACAGCGGGACAGGGCGCGGTATTCGAG.